This TCR beta chain was sequenced in a study of Ad26.COV2.S vaccination and SARS-CoV-2 variants. About the research overall: The study gave Ad26.COV2.S intramuscularly, once or twice 56 days apart.

Treatment: some 20 received Ad26.COV2.S at low or high dose, single or two shots; about five received placebo; per-sample allocation not given. Samples came from day 63 after the first vaccine or placebo injection. Sequenced by immunoSEQ multiplex PCR; TCRdb stores in-frame clones only, minus some. This table holds about 680,000 clones, around 92% found once. Sequencing was performed on peripheral blood, taken in a trial of Ad26.COV2.S vaccine versus placebo. This clonotype was obtained from a person aged 18 to 59 who received the Ad26.COV2.S COVID-19 vaccine or a placebo.

The CDR3 sequence: CATSILQGYEQYF. In DNA, the CDR3 is TGTGCCACCAGCATACTCCAGGGGTACGAGCAGTACTTC. V gene TRBV15 combines with J gene TRBJ2-7; a weak D match, TRBD1 (6 bases). In germline, CDR1 is LNHNV, CDR2 YYDKDF (reference sequence). The CDR3 length is 13 residues. The V gene lost 4 bases and the J gene lost 4 bases, with 11 bases spanning the gap.